This TCR beta chain was captured in a study of T cell repertoires in cytomegalovirus infection (dated by TCRdb to about 2019). The study in broad terms: The HLA type of each donor mattered for the analysis, because public TCR beta signatures pointed to carriage of CMV infection along with the matching HLA type.

Regarding this clonotype: Its antigen is currently not known. No quality values exist for individual bases; no much larger clone is one base distant.

Results the study describes overall, beyond this receptor: In the ex vivo response, HLA-C-restricted CMV-specific TCR beta clonotypes were dominant, and in two of eight donors the single most frequent clonotype came from this HLA-C-restricted group. In both this cohort and an independent cohort of 352 donors, the cumulative frequency of public TCR beta family members distinguished carriers of CMV infection plus the relevant HLA type.

The listed sequencing device is Illumina HiSeq 1500. The raw public data were reprocessed by TCRdb itself: fastp quality trimming at Q25, MiXCR clonotype calling, in-frame beta chains only. Rows merge per CDR3 protein into single entries with the most common DNA and genes. This sample gives around 450,000 distinct CDR3 sequences in total; about 33% of them show up just once. The leading ten clones occupy roughly an eighth of the sample. The clonotype was recovered from a human donor in good health (CMV status not recorded). Some clones in this sample may be carry-over from other donors' samples. Sequenced: PBMCs.

The CDR3 amino acid sequence is: CASSLLPGAGNTIYF. The nucleotide sequence reads TGTGCCAGCAGCCTTCTGCCAGGGGCTGGAAACACCATATATTTT. This chain joins TRBV5-3 to TRBJ1-3, with TRBD1 tentatively as D gene (6 bases match). TRBV5-3 is classed as an ORF, of uncertain function. V sheds 8 bases and J sheds 2 bases, leaving 17 bases between their ends. From its cysteine to its phenylalanine, the CDR3 spans 15 amino acids. The kept DNA is CDR3 alone, 45 bases in frame from the first base.